This record covers a single TCR beta chain. The sample comes from a study of PD-L1 blockade in urothelial cancer. Data came from immunoSEQ multiplex PCR; TCRdb stores just in-frame clones and leaves some out. The sample holds about 50,000 clones, approximately 90% seen once. Described time point: pretreatment peripheral blood. V lost 4 bases and J 6 bases, leaving 8 bases between the germline ends. CDR1 ENHRY and CDR2 SYGVKD come from the germline V gene. The CDR3 totals 12 residues. The receptor was isolated from a woman in her sixties with urothelial cancer. The sample consisted of PBMCs, taken around atezolizumab (anti-PD-L1) treatment. V is TRBV10-3 and J is TRBJ2-3; D unclear. CDR3 coding DNA: TGTGCCATCAGTGCCGTCCCCGATACGCAGTATTTT. This codes for CAISAVPDTQYF.